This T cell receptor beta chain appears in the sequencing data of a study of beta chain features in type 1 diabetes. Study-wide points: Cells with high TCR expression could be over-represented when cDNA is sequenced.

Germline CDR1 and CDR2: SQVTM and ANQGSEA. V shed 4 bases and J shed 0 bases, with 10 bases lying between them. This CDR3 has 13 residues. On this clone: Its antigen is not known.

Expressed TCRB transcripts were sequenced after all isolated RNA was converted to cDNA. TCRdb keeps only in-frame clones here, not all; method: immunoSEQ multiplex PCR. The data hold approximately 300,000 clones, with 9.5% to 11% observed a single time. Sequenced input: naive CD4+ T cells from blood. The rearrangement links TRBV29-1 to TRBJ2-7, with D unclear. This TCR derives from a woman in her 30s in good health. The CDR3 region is CSVAATGSYEQYF. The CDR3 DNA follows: TGCAGCGTTGCCGCGACGGGCTCCTACGAGCAGTACTTC.